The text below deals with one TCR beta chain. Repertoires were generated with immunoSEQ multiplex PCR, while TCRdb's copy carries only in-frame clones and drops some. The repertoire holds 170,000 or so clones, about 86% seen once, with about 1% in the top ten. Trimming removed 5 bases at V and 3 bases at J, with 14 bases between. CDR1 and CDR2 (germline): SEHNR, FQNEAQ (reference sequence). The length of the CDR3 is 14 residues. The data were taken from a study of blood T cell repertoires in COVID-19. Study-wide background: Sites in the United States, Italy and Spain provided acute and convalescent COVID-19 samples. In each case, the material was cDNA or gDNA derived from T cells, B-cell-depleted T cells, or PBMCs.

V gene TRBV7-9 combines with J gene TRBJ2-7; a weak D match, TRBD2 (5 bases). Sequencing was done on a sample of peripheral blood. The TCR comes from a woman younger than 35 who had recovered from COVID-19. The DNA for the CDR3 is TGTGCCAGCAGCCCCGGACTGGGAAACTACGAGCAGTACGTC. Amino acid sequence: CASSPGLGNYEQYV.